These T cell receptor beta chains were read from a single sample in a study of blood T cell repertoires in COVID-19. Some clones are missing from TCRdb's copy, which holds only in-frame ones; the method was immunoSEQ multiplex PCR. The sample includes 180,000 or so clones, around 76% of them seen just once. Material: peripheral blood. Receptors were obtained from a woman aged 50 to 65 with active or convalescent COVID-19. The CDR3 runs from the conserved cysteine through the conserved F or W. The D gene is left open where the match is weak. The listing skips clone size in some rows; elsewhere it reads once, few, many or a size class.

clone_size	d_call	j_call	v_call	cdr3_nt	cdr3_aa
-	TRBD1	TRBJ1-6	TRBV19	TGTGCCAGTAGCCTGGGACAGGGAAGATCACCCCTCCACTTT	CASSLGQGRSPLHF
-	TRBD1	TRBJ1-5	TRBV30	TGTGCCTGGAGTGATGACAGGGGGCCCTTTAGCAATCAGCCCCAGCATTTT	CAWSDDRGPFSNQPQHF
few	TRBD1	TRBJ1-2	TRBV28	TGTGCCAGCAGTTCTCACGGGACAGGGGGCGAGGGTGGCTACACCTTC	CASSSHGTGGEGGYTF
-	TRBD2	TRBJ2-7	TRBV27	TGTGCCAGCAGTCCTCTTCGACTAGCGGACACCTACGAGCAGTACTTC	CASSPLRLADTYEQYF
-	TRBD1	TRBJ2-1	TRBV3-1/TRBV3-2	TGTGCCAGCAGCCAAATTGGGGTCAGGGGGTCATCGTGTCACGATGAGCAGTTCTTC	CASSQIGVRGSSCHDEQFF
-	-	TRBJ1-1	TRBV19	TGTGCCAGTAGTATATCCTCCCTGGGGGCGGGCACTGAAGCTTTCTTT	CASSISSLGAGTEAFF
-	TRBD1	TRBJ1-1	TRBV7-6	TGTGCCAGCAGACCTACAGGGGCGGAGGCTGAAGGAGCTTTCTTT	CASRPTGAEAEGAFF
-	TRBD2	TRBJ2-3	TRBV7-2	TGTGCCAGCAGCTTAGCTGGGACTAGCGGGGGCACAGATACGCAGTATTTT	CASSLAGTSGGTDTQYF
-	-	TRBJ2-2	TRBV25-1	TGTGCCAGCAGCACAGGATCCGGGGAGCTGTTTTTT	CASSTGSGELFF
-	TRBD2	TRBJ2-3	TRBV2	TGTGCCAGCAGTCGGGCTAGCGGAGAGGTAGATACGCAGTATTTT	CASSRASGEVDTQYF
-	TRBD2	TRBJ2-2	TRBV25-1	TGTGCCAGCAGCCGAGCGGGGGACACCGGGGAGCTGTTTTTT	CASSRAGDTGELFF
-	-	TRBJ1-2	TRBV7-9	TGTGCCAGCAGCTTACCGGACATAAACTATGGCTACACCTTC	CASSLPDINYGYTF
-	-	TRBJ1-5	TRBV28	TGTGCCAGCAGTCCTACAGGGCAGGGCAATCAGCCCCAGCATTTT	CASSPTGQGNQPQHF
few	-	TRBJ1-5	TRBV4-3	TGCGCCAGCAGCCAAGATCTTAGACAGCCCCAGCATTTT	CASSQDLRQPQHF
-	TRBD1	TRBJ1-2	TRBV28	TGTGCCAGCAGTTTAGGGACAGCCACCTATGGCTACACCTTC	CASSLGTATYGYTF
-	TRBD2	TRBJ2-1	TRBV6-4	TGTGCCAGCAGTGACCGGACTAGCGGGATGTCCTACAATGAGCAGTTCTTC	CASSDRTSGMSYNEQFF
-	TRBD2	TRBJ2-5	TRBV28	TGTGCCAGCAGTGAACTAGCGGTCCAAGAGACCCAGTACTTC	CASSELAVQETQYF
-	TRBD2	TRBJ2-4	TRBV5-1	TGCGCCAGCAGGGGAGCGGGAGTAGCGGAAAACATTCAGTACTTC	CASRGAGVAENIQYF
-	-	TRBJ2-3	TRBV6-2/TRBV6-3	TGTGCCAGCAGTTTACTCGAGGCAGATACGCAGTATTTT	CASSLLEADTQYF
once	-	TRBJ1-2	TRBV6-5	TGTGCCAGCAGTTTAGCATCCAACTATGGCTACACCTTC	CASSLASNYGYTF
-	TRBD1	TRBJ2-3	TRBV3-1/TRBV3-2	TGTGCCAGCAGCCCACAGGGGTGGGGCACAGATACGCAGTATTTT	CASSPQGWGTDTQYF
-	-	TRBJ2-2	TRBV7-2	TGTGCCAGCAGCTCAGCCGTACCCCGGGGGACCGGGGAGCTGTTTTTT	CASSSAVPRGTGELFF
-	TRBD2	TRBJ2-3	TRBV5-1	TGCGCCAGCAGCTTAGCGAGCGGGGGCACAGATACGCAGTATTTT	CASSLASGGTDTQYF
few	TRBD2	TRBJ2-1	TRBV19	TGTGCCAGTAGTATCGGCGGGAGCGCCGCGGATGAGCAGTTCTTC	CASSIGGSAADEQFF
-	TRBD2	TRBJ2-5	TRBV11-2	TGTGCCAGCAGCCCTACGGGGGGGAGGATTTGGGAAGAGACCCAGTACTTC	CASSPTGGRIWEETQYF
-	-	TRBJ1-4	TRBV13	TGTGCCAGCAGCTTCACGGGGAATAATGAAAAACTGTTTTTT	CASSFTGNNEKLFF
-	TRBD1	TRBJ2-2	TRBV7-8	TGTGCCAGCAGCTTAGAACAGGGACAGGGCGGGGAGCTGTTTTTT	CASSLEQGQGGELFF
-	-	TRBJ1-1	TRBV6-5	TGTGCCAGCAGTTACGATGTGATGAGTTGGAACACTGAAGCTTTCTTT	CASSYDVMSWNTEAFF
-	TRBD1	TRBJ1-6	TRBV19	TGTGCCAGTAGTGGACGACCCGGACAGGGGGAAAATTCACCCCTCCACTTT	CASSGRPGQGENSPLHF
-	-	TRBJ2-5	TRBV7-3	TGTGCCAGCAGCTTAGGCGGGAACCAAGAGACCCAGTACTTC	CASSLGGNQETQYF
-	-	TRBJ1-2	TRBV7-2	TGTGCCAGCAGCCGGACAGTGTTCTATGGCTACACCTTC	CASSRTVFYGYTF
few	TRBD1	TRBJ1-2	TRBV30	TGTGCCTGGAGTGTACGGGACAGTGGCTACACCTTC	CAWSVRDSGYTF
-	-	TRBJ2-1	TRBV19	TGTGCCAGTAGTATTCGGGGTTCCACTGAGCAGTTCTTC	CASSIRGSTEQFF
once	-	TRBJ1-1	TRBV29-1	TGCAGCGTTCTCCAGGGGATGGACACTGAAGCTTTCTTT	CSVLQGMDTEAFF
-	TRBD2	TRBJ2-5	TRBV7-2	TGTGCCAGCAGCGTCACTAGCGGGGGAGTAGAGACCCAGTACTTC	CASSVTSGGVETQYF
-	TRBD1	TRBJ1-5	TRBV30	TGTGCCTGGAGTGGGGACAGCCTCGGCAATCAGCCCCAGCATTTT	CAWSGDSLGNQPQHF
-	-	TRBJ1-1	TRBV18	TGTGCCAGCTCACCAAGTCTCGGGGGAACTGAAGCTTTCTTT	CASSPSLGGTEAFF
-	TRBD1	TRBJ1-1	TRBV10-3	TGTGCCATCAGTGGACGAGGGGGCGGAAGCACTGAAGCTTTCTTT	CAISGRGGGSTEAFF
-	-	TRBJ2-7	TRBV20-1	TGCAGCGTCACAGGGATCCACGAGCAGTACTTC	CSVTGIHEQYF
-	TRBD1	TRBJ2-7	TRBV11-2	TGTGCCAGCAGCTTAGATACAGGGGGGACCTACGAGCAGTACTTC	CASSLDTGGTYEQYF
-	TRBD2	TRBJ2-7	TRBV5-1	TGCGCCAGCAGCCTGGGCGGGGGACTGCGCGACTCCTACGAGCAGTACTTC	CASSLGGGLRDSYEQYF
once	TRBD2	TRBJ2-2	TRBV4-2	TGTGCCAGCAGCCAAGTCCTGGGGGGTAGCGGGAAAACCACCGGGGAGCTGTTTTTT	CASSQVLGGSGKTTGELFF
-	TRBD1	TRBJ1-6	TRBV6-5	TGTGCCAGCTCCCGACGGACAGGGGAATCACCCCTCCACTTT	CASSRRTGESPLHF
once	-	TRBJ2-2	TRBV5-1	TGCGCCAGCACGAGGGAGAGGGCCCCCGGGGAGCTGTTTTTT	CASTRERAPGELFF
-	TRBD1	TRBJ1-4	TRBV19	TGTGCCAGTAGTCCCACGACAGGGGTTAATGAAAAACTGTTTTTT	CASSPTTGVNEKLFF